A selection of T cell receptor beta chains follows, all from one sample in a study of T cell changes during pregnancy in multiple sclerosis. The method was immunoSEQ multiplex PCR; TCRdb's version includes in-frame clones alone and lacks a portion of them. This table holds tens of thousands of clones, approximately 87% found once. Input material: peripheral blood from another person, used as feeder cells. All receptors derive from a human donor whose cells served as feeder cells for cultures in a pregnancy study. Both conserved end residues are part of each CDR3. Fields, in order: V gene, CDR3 length, J gene, D gene, clone size, CDR3 DNA, CDR3 protein. The D gene is left open where the match is weak. Clone sizes are given selectively: once, few, many, or a class where the clone is expanded.

v_call: TRBV5-8; cdr3_length: 19; j_call: TRBJ2-5; d_call: -; clone_size: once; cdr3_nt: TGTGCCAGCAGCTTGGGGGGCTCAGGTCCCGGCGTTAACCAAGAGACCCAGTACTTC; cdr3_aa: CASSLGGSGPGVNQETQYF
v_call: TRBV11-2; cdr3_length: 15; j_call: TRBJ2-5; d_call: TRBD1; clone_size: -; cdr3_nt: TGTGCCAGCAGCTTAGTCGGGGCAGGGGGCGAGACCCAGTACTTC; cdr3_aa: CASSLVGAGGETQYF
v_call: TRBV9; cdr3_length: 15; j_call: TRBJ2-1; d_call: TRBD1; clone_size: -; cdr3_nt: TGTGCCAGCAGCGCCCGGGACAGCCGGCCGAATGAGCAGTTCTTC; cdr3_aa: CASSARDSRPNEQFF
v_call: TRBV10-3; cdr3_length: 16; j_call: TRBJ1-5; d_call: TRBD1; clone_size: few; cdr3_nt: TGTGCCATCAGTGGGGCCGGGACAGGGGGATATCAGCCCCAGCATTTT; cdr3_aa: CAISGAGTGGYQPQHF
v_call: TRBV19; cdr3_length: 14; j_call: TRBJ2-1; d_call: TRBD2; clone_size: few; cdr3_nt: TGTGCCATCGACCCGGAGCGGGACTACAATGAGCAGTTCTTC; cdr3_aa: CAIDPERDYNEQFF
v_call: TRBV27; cdr3_length: 13; j_call: TRBJ1-1; d_call: -; clone_size: -; cdr3_nt: TGTGCCAGCAGTTTATCGAGGGACACTGAAGCTTTCTTT; cdr3_aa: CASSLSRDTEAFF
v_call: TRBV19; cdr3_length: 13; j_call: TRBJ2-7; d_call: TRBD2; clone_size: -; cdr3_nt: TGTGCCAGTAGTGTTAGCGGGGGTTACGAGCAGTACTTC; cdr3_aa: CASSVSGGYEQYF
v_call: TRBV14; cdr3_length: 14; j_call: TRBJ1-2; d_call: TRBD1; clone_size: -; cdr3_nt: TGTGCCAGCAGCTACGGACAGGGGAGGGATGGCTACACCTTC; cdr3_aa: CASSYGQGRDGYTF
v_call: TRBV5-6; cdr3_length: 15; j_call: TRBJ1-1; d_call: -; clone_size: -; cdr3_nt: TGTGCCAGCAGCCGTTTTTGGACTGGTAACACTGAAGCTTTCTTT; cdr3_aa: CASSRFWTGNTEAFF
v_call: TRBV7-6; cdr3_length: 15; j_call: TRBJ1-1; d_call: -; clone_size: -; cdr3_nt: TGTGCCAGCAGCCAGTCGTGGCCCTTGAACACTGAAGCTTTCTTT; cdr3_aa: CASSQSWPLNTEAFF
v_call: TRBV11-3; cdr3_length: 14; j_call: TRBJ2-2; d_call: -; clone_size: -; cdr3_nt: TGTGCCAGCAGCTGGACCGTGAACACCGGGGAGCTGTTTTTT; cdr3_aa: CASSWTVNTGELFF
v_call: TRBV5-1; cdr3_length: 16; j_call: TRBJ2-7; d_call: TRBD1; clone_size: -; cdr3_nt: TGCGCCAGCAGCACCTCGACAGGGATCCCCTCCTACGAGCAGTACTTC; cdr3_aa: CASSTSTGIPSYEQYF
v_call: TRBV4-1; cdr3_length: 16; j_call: TRBJ2-7; d_call: TRBD2; clone_size: -; cdr3_nt: TGCGCCAGCAGCCAGTCGACTAGCGGTTACGCCTACGAGCAGTACTTC; cdr3_aa: CASSQSTSGYAYEQYF
v_call: TRBV9; cdr3_length: 15; j_call: TRBJ1-6; d_call: TRBD1; clone_size: few; cdr3_nt: TGTGCCAGCAGCATATCGACAGGGCCTAATTCACCCCTCCACTTT; cdr3_aa: CASSISTGPNSPLHF
v_call: TRBV28; cdr3_length: 13; j_call: TRBJ1-2; d_call: TRBD1; clone_size: -; cdr3_nt: TGTGCCAGTAGGGACAGTATCGTGCGTGGCTACACCTTC; cdr3_aa: CASRDSIVRGYTF
v_call: TRBV30; cdr3_length: 13; j_call: TRBJ1-4; d_call: -; clone_size: -; cdr3_nt: TGTGCCTGGAGTGAGACCCATTGGGAAAAACTGTTTTTT; cdr3_aa: CAWSETHWEKLFF
v_call: TRBV7-9; cdr3_length: 16; j_call: TRBJ2-3; d_call: -; clone_size: -; cdr3_nt: TGTGCCAGCAGCTATAAGACAGGACCTAGCACAGATACGCAGTATTTT; cdr3_aa: CASSYKTGPSTDTQYF
v_call: TRBV18; cdr3_length: 17; j_call: TRBJ2-6; d_call: -; clone_size: once; cdr3_nt: TGTGCCAGCTCACCCCCCGCCAGGGGTGCTGGGGCCAACGTCCTGACTTTC; cdr3_aa: CASSPPARGAGANVLTF
v_call: TRBV19; cdr3_length: 13; j_call: TRBJ1-2; d_call: -; clone_size: -; cdr3_nt: TGTGCCAGTATCCCCCGGGACGGCGATGGCTACACCTTC; cdr3_aa: CASIPRDGDGYTF
v_call: TRBV4-3; cdr3_length: 12; j_call: TRBJ2-3; d_call: -; clone_size: -; cdr3_nt: TGCGCCAGCAGCCACGGCGGAGATACGCAGTATTTT; cdr3_aa: CASSHGGDTQYF